A single sample is the source of the 30 T cell receptor beta chains below, sequenced in a study of blood T cell repertoires in COVID-19 (dated by TCRdb to the early 2020s). Library creation used the immunoSEQ multiplex PCR assay. Here the immuneACCESS table is served through TCRdb, limited to in-frame sequences with V and J called. Missing clones are a known gap in these copies; in checked studies unresolved V genes cover under half, and the rest lacks a known reason. This sample is represented by about 73,000 clones; about 79% of them were singletons. The ten top clones hold around 4% of the sample. The sequenced material came from peripheral blood. The receptors derive from a woman in her sixties or seventies with acute or convalescent COVID-19.

The rearrangement links TRBV28 to TRBJ1-4; unclear D gene. Trimming took 6 bases from V and 7 from J, leaving 6 bases between them. Germline loops: CDR1 MDHEN, CDR2 SYDVKM. This CDR3 has 11 amino acids. The CDR3 region is CASSRGEKLFF. DNA of the CDR3: TGTGCCAGCAGCCGGGGTGAAAAACTGTTTTTT. Supplemented by reference TRBV28 and TRBJ1-4, the full variable domain reads DVKVTQSSRYLVKRTGEKVFLECVQDMDHENMFWYRQDPGLGLRLIYFSYDVKMKEKGDIPEGYSVSREKKERFSLILESASTNQTSMYLCASSRGEKLFFGSGTQLSVL.

This chain joins TRBV11-2 and TRBJ1-2; D not resolved. Germline V gene data show CDR1 as SGHAT and CDR2 as FQNNGV. This CDR3 contains 14 residues. The V and J ends lost 2 bases and 8 bases respectively, with 15 bases between them. CDR3 residues: CASSLNSGVEGYTF. CDR3 in DNA: TGTGCCAGCAGCTTAAATTCCGGGGTCGAGGGCTACACCTTC.

In its sample, this clone was seen a few times. V gene TRBV7-8 combines with J gene TRBJ2-7; 7 bases are shared with TRBD1. The CDR3 runs to 16 residues. Germline assignment: CDR1 SGHVS and CDR2 FQNEAQ. V was pared by 11 bases and J by 5 bases, with 21 bases of the junction left unmatched. The CDR3 sequence is CAVTPGQRTWADEQYF. In DNA, the CDR3 is TGTGCCGTTACTCCGGGACAGCGGACGTGGGCCGACGAGCAGTACTTC.

CDR3: CASSVGGTNTEAFF. CDR3 in DNA: TGTGCCAGCAGCGTGGGGGGTACAAACACTGAAGCTTTCTTT. This chain links TRBV9 with TRBJ1-1; D may be TRBD1 (5 bases). Germline values: CDR1 SGDLS, CDR2 YYNGEE. This CDR3 is 14 amino acids long. V was shortened by 2 bases and J by 2 bases, with 10 bases between the two germline ends.

This clone was seen a single time. The V gene is TRBV5-4, the J gene TRBJ2-5; tentative D call: TRBD2 (5 bases). The germline gives CDR1 SGHNT, CDR2 YYREEE (reference sequence). V gave up 4 bases and J gave up 5 bases, with 12 bases separating them. The length of the CDR3 is 13 residues. CDR3 residues: CASSPEQRETQYF. CDR3 nucleotides: TGTGCCAGCAGCCCTGAACAGCGGGAGACCCAGTACTTC.

This chain links TRBV15 with TRBJ1-5, with 8 bases aligning to TRBD1. From germline, CDR1 is LNHNV and CDR2 YYDKDF (reference sequence). Losses at the gene ends were 4 bases for V and 4 bases for J; bases not matched to a gene: 9. The CDR3 is 16 amino acids. The CDR3, as DNA: TGTGCCACCAGCAAAACCCCGGGACAGGCTAATCAGCCCCAGCATTTT. This gives the protein CATSKTPGQANQPQHF.

J is TRBJ2-1 and V is TRBV4-1; D may be TRBD1 (6 bases). The CDR3 runs 15 residues. CDR1 is MGHRA, CDR2 YSYEKL, per germline. Between the trimmed V and J ends, which lost 4 bases and 0 bases, there was a span of 10 bases. CDR3 in DNA: TGCGCCAGCAGCCGGGCAGGGGCCTCCTACAATGAGCAGTTCTTC. This sequence encodes CASSRAGASYNEQFF.

The rearrangement joins TRBV19 to TRBJ2-2; TRBD1 agrees at 9 bases. The V and J ends lost 4 bases and 1 base, in that order; junction bases with no gene match: 10. This CDR3 spans 18 amino acids. The germline CDR1 and CDR2 sequences are LNHDA and SQIVND (reference sequence). Here the CDR3 DNA reads TGTGCCAGTAGTAGCCCCTCTCCGGGACAGGGGAACACCGGGGAGCTGTTTTTT. Protein sequence: CASSSPSPGQGNTGELFF.

A single count supports this clone. The rearrangement uses TRBV18 and TRBJ1-2; D possibly corresponds to TRBD1 (6 bases). Germline lookup yields CDR1 KGHSH and CDR2 LQKENI. The CDR3 has 14 residues. Trimming cost V 3 bases and J 3 bases, with 11 bases left between them. For the CDR3, the DNA is TGTGCCAGCTCACCGCCAGGGGCTCACTATGGCTACACCTTC. Translated: CASSPPGAHYGYTF.

The chain joins TRBV5-1 to TRBJ1-5, with D uncertain. This CDR3 spans 15 amino acids. V lost 1 base, J lost 0 bases, and 8 bases lay in between. Germline V CDR1 and CDR2: SGHRS, YFSETQ. CDR3 coding DNA: TGCGCCAGCAGCTTGTCAGGCAATAGCAATCAGCCCCAGCATTTT. Protein sequence: CASSLSGNSNQPQHF.

This sequence joins TRBV2 and TRBJ2-1, with D possibly TRBD1 on 6 matching bases. Looked up from germline, CDR1 is SNHLY and CDR2 is FYNNEI. CDR3 size: 12 residues. Trimming stripped 5 bases from V and 10 bases from J, with 12 bases between. The CDR3 region is CASSHDRPEQFF. The CDR3 coding sequence is TGTGCCAGCAGTCATGACAGGCCGGAGCAGTTCTTC.

This rearrangement joins TRBV6-5 to TRBJ1-2; 8 nucleotides match TRBD1. CDR3 length: 14 residues. Trimming cost V 5 bases and J 8 bases; bases outside gene matches: 10. Germline loops: CDR1 MNHEY, CDR2 SVGAGI. CDR3 nucleotide sequence: TGTGCCAGCAGTCACGGGACAGGTTTTGACGGCTACACCTTC. Protein: CASSHGTGFDGYTF.

This clone was counted between two and nine times. This rearrangement joins TRBV27 to TRBJ2-7; D might be TRBD2 (6 bases). The V and J ends lost 6 bases and 11 bases respectively, with 23 bases between them. Germline V gives CDR1 MNHEY, CDR2 SMNVEV (reference sequence). The CDR3 has 14 amino acids. The CDR3 nucleotides are TGTGCCAGCAGAATACCCGGGAGTAGGACCCGGGAGTACTTC. This encodes CASRIPGSRTREYF.

The chain combines TRBV11-2 with TRBJ1-4; TRBD1 agrees at 8 bases. The CDR3 runs 16 residues. Trimming took 7 bases from V and 8 from J; bases not matched to a gene: 15. Germline V CDR1 and CDR2: SGHAT, FQNNGV. The CDR3 bases are TGTGCCAGCACCACTTTAGCCCGACAGGGGCACGAAAAACTGTTTTTT. This gives the protein CASTTLARQGHEKLFF.

This clone was counted once. The chain is built from TRBV19 and TRBJ1-2; 10 bases line up with TRBD1. There are 15 residues in the CDR3. Trimming at V came to 8 bases and at J to 8 bases, leaving 14 bases not matched to a gene. CDR1 is LNHDA and CDR2 is SQIVND in the germline V gene (reference sequence). The CDR3 protein is CASRFPGTGANGYTF. CDR3 DNA: TGTGCCAGTCGATTCCCAGGGACAGGGGCAAACGGCTACACCTTC.

The chain recombines TRBV24-1 with TRBJ2-1; no definite D call. Germline V lookup: CDR1 KGHDR, CDR2 SFDVKD. Between the trimmed V and J ends, which lost 3 bases and 0 bases, there was a span of 11 bases. This CDR3 has 16 amino acids. The CDR3 loop reads CATSDAIRISYNEQFF. The CDR3 DNA follows: TGTGCCACCAGTGATGCAATTAGAATCTCCTACAATGAGCAGTTCTTC.

The rearrangement uses TRBV24-1 and TRBJ2-2; D may be TRBD1 (6 bases). V was trimmed by 5 bases and J by 1 base, leaving 10 bases between them. The CDR3 is 15 amino acids. The germline gives CDR1 KGHDR, CDR2 SFDVKD. CDR3 protein: CATSVGGQNTGELFF. CDR3 coding DNA: TGTGCCACCAGTGTTGGGGGACAGAACACCGGGGAGCTGTTTTTT.

This chain links TRBV11-2 with TRBJ1-1; TRBD1 is a possible D gene (6 bases). Germline CDR1 and CDR2: SGHAT and FQNNGV. CDR3 length: 13 amino acids. V lost 6 bases to trimming and J lost 1 base, with 9 bases between them. Here the CDR3 reads CASSLDRNTEAFF. CDR3 DNA sequence: TGTGCCAGCAGTTTGGACAGGAACACTGAAGCTTTCTTT.

V and J are TRBV5-4 and TRBJ2-7, with D maybe TRBD2 (6 bases). The germline gives CDR1 SGHNT, CDR2 YYREEE (reference sequence). CDR3 length equals 15 residues. V lost 5 bases, J lost 2 bases, and 17 bases lay in between. The CDR3 DNA is TGTGCCAGCAGGAAAGATATGGGGGGTACCTACGAGCAGTACTTC. It translates to CASRKDMGGTYEQYF.

The genes are TRBV28 and TRBJ1-3, with D perhaps matching TRBD1 (5 bases). V shed 3 bases and J shed 8 bases, with 8 bases lying between them. This CDR3 contains 12 residues. Looked up from germline, CDR1 is MDHEN and CDR2 is SYDVKM. CDR3 DNA sequence: TGTGCCAGCAGTTTTGTAGGGGACACCATATATTTT. It codes for CASSFVGDTIYF.

This clone has only one observation. The J gene is TRBJ2-1, the V gene TRBV10-3, with unresolved D. The V end lost 4 bases, the J end lost 0 bases, and 10 bases lay between the germline ends. The CDR3 covers 15 residues. Looked up from germline, CDR1 is ENHRY and CDR2 is SYGVKD. CDR3 protein: CAISVSVDSYNEQFF. The CDR3, as DNA: TGTGCCATCAGTGTGTCAGTAGACTCCTACAATGAGCAGTTCTTC.

DNA for the CDR3: TGTGCCAGTAAAGCGACAGGAGTGAGCAATCAGCCCCAGCATTTT. Translating it yields CASKATGVSNQPQHF. This chain uses TRBV19 with TRBJ1-5; TRBD1 might be the D (6 bases). CDR1 is LNHDA, CDR2 SQIVND, per germline (reference sequence). The CDR3 loop spans 15 amino acids. Between the trimmed V and J ends, which lost 7 bases and 1 base, there was a span of 14 bases.

In its sample, this clone is medium-sized. V usage is TRBV10-1 and J usage is TRBJ1-3; 8 nucleotides agree with TRBD1. V shed 6 bases, J shed 0 bases, and the junction held 7 bases outside the gene matches. Germline V gives CDR1 WNHNN, CDR2 SYGVQD (reference sequence). The CDR3 loop spans 16 amino acids. CDR3 residues: CASSRDRPTSGNTIYF. CDR3 sequence (DNA): TGCGCCAGCAGCCGGGACAGGCCAACCTCTGGAAACACCATATATTTT.

The chain links TRBV27 to TRBJ1-1, with D maybe TRBD1 (5 bases). Per germline, CDR1 MNHEY and CDR2 SMNVEV (reference sequence). V shed 5 bases and J shed 0 bases, with 16 bases lying between them. The CDR3 is 16 amino acids. CDR3 sequence reads: CASSPGTGGMNTEAFF. Written as DNA, the CDR3 is TGTGCCAGCAGTCCAGGCACAGGCGGGATGAACACTGAAGCTTTCTTT.

The J gene is TRBJ1-2, the V gene TRBV3-1 (or the pseudogene TRBV3-2), with TRBD1 identical over 7 bases. V dropped 1 base and J dropped 7; count of bases not matched to a gene: 18. Germline CDR1 and CDR2: LGHDT and YNNKEL (reference sequence). This CDR3 contains 18 residues. The CDR3 reads CASSQARQGIVRLGGYTF. CDR3 sequence (DNA): TGTGCCAGCAGCCAAGCCCGACAGGGTATTGTCAGATTGGGTGGCTACACCTTC.

V usage is TRBV29-1 and J usage is TRBJ1-2; no definite D call. The CDR3 contains 13 residues. The germline V gene encodes CDR1 SQVTM and CDR2 ANQGSEA. The germline V and J ends were trimmed by 6 bases and 0 bases, with 11 bases remaining between them. The CDR3, as DNA: TGCAGCGTACTCCCCTTTACTAACTATGGCTACACCTTC. This sequence encodes CSVLPFTNYGYTF.

The chain has TRBV25-1 and TRBJ2-5, with a weak D call TRBD2 (5 bases). The V and J ends lost 2 bases and 5 bases respectively, with 12 bases between them. The germline V gene has CDR1 MGHDK and CDR2 SYGVNS. The CDR3 length is 14 residues. CDR3 sequence reads: CASSEPPRGETQYF. The CDR3 DNA follows: TGTGCCAGCAGTGAACCCCCTAGAGGGGAGACCCAGTACTTC.

The chain has TRBV9 and TRBJ1-2; no definite D call. Trimming took 0 bases from V and 5 from J, leaving 14 bases between them. This CDR3 spans 15 amino acids. CDR1 SGDLS and CDR2 YYNGEE come from the germline V gene. The CDR3 bases are TGTGCCAGCAGCGTAGATGAGGGAGTGCCGTATGGCTACACCTTC. Translation gives CASSVDEGVPYGYTF. Full variable domain (missing parts from reference TRBV9 and TRBJ1-2): DSGVTQTPKHLITATGQRVTLRCSPRSGDLSVYWYQQSLDQGLQFLIQYYNGEERAKGNILERFSAQQFPDLHSELNLSSLELGDSALYFCASSVDEGVPYGYTFGSGTRLTVV.

The chain combines TRBV6-5 with TRBJ1-6; unclear D gene. Germline V lookup: CDR1 MNHEY, CDR2 SVGAGI. The CDR3 length is 15 residues. Trimming cost V 8 bases and J 0 bases, with 11 bases left between them. In nucleotides, the CDR3 is TGTGCCAGCGGGAGGGTGAGCTCCTATAATTCACCCCTCCACTTT. It is translated as CASGRVSSYNSPLHF.

This clone was detected once. The rearrangement joins TRBV5-1 to TRBJ2-7, with D perhaps TRBD1 (5 bases). V was pared by 6 bases and J by 6 bases, with 16 bases between. The CDR3 has 13 amino acids. In germline, CDR1 is SGHRS, CDR2 YFSETQ. For the CDR3, the DNA is TGCGCCAGCACCAAAGGTGACAGATTCGAGCAGTACTTC. Amino acid sequence: CASTKGDRFEQYF.